These 30 T cell receptor beta chains share one sample of origin, sequenced in a study of blood T cells in healthy people across ages. Together with a sample-barcoded 5' primer, a J-beta primer mix was included in a second PCR lasting roughly 6 to 12 cycles. TCRdb fed the 5' RACE reads into MiXCR, producing one record per CDR3 protein. Among 1.5 million or so distinct CDR3 sequences listed, about 43% were seen once. The sequenced sample was blood. These receptor sequences come from a young woman in good health.

This clonotype was found a few times. The chain combines TRBV27 with TRBJ2-7, with D possibly matching TRBD2 (7 bases). This CDR3 is 15 amino acids long. With 9 bases removed from V and 0 bases from J, the gap between germline ends came to 18 bases. From germline, CDR1 is MNHEY and CDR2 SMNVEV (reference sequence). The CDR3 DNA sequence: TGTGCCAGGGGGGCGATAGCGGGTCCCTCCTACGAGCAGTACTTC. Amino acid sequence: CARGAIAGPSYEQYF.

A few counts support this clonotype. This chain links TRBV20-1 with TRBJ2-3; TRBD1 agrees at 10 bases. The V gene's germline CDR1 is DFQATT and CDR2 SNEGSKA (reference sequence). J was trimmed by 4 bases and V by 6 bases; bases with no gene match: 4. CDR3 size: 13 residues. The CDR3 coding sequence is TGCAGTGCCCGGGGACAGGGGCCAGATACGCAGTATTTT. It is translated as CSARGQGPDTQYF.

This clonotype was counted between two and nine times. V and J are TRBV3-1 and TRBJ2-5; 10 bases fit TRBD2. The end of the DNA aligns better with TRBJ2-7, so the J call may be wrong. This CDR3 region has 14 residues. CDR1 is LGHDT and CDR2 is YNNKEL in the germline V gene (reference sequence). The CDR3 spells CASSRSSGRNEQYF. The CDR3 DNA reads as TGTGCCAGCAGCCGTTCTAGCGGGAGAAACGAGCAGTACTTC.

This sequence joins TRBV5-6 and TRBJ2-2; D tentatively fits TRBD1 or TRBD2 (6 bases each). Per the germline V gene, CDR1 is SGHDT and CDR2 is YYEEEE. This CDR3 has 14 residues. V was cut by 4 bases and J by 6 bases, with 13 bases left in between. The CDR3 spells CASSTGGSAGELFF. The DNA of the CDR3 is TGTGCCAGCAGCACCGGGGGCTCGGCCGGGGAGCTGTTTTTT.

The V gene is TRBV20-1, the J gene TRBJ1-5; D gene uncertain. Germline CDR1 and CDR2: DFQATT and SNEGSKA (reference sequence). Between the trimmed V and J ends, which lost 3 bases and 7 bases, there was a span of 10 bases. The CDR3 totals 12 residues. As DNA, the CDR3 is TGCAGTGCTAGTGGAGGCCACCAGCCCCAGCATTTT. Amino acid sequence: CSASGGHQPQHF.

This clonotype was observed a single time. Compared with germline, one end of the junction differs, possibly owing to a read error. The chain is built from TRBV7-8 and TRBJ2-3, with a possible D match to TRBD1 (7 bases). Germline V gives CDR1 SGHVS, CDR2 FQNEAQ. The length of the CDR3 is 14 residues. The CDR3 DNA reads TGTGCCAGCATCTTAGCTTCAGGGGGGGATACGCAGTATTTT. Its protein product is CASILASGGDTQYF.

Comment on this clonotype: The junction shows a germline mismatch at one end, possibly a read error. The gene calls are TRBV27 and TRBJ2-5; D is tentatively TRBD1 or TRBD2 (6 bases each). Germline V gene data show CDR1 as MNHEY and CDR2 as SMNVEV (reference sequence). The CDR3 loop spans 14 amino acids. The CDR3 bases are TGTGCCAACAGTTTAGCGGCAGGGGTAGAGACCCAGTACTTC. It translates to CANSLAAGVETQYF.

The V and J genes are TRBV10-1 and TRBJ1-1; TRBD1 might be the D (5 bases). V gave up 0 bases and J gave up 1 base, with 12 bases separating them. Germline V gives CDR1 WNHNN, CDR2 SYGVQD (reference sequence). The CDR3 has 16 amino acids. The CDR3 nucleotides read TGCGCCAGCAGTGAGTCGCCGCGGGACCCGAACACTGAAGCTTTCTTT. Amino acid sequence: CASSESPRDPNTEAFF.

The CDR3 nucleotides are TGTGCCATCAGTGAGGGAGGGTGGACTGAAGCTTTCTTT. Its translation is CAISEGGWTEAFF. This chain connects TRBV10-3 to TRBJ1-1, with D unclear. CDR1 is ENHRY, CDR2 SYGVKD, per germline. The CDR3 runs 13 residues. Deletions cut 2 bases from V and 5 bases from J, with 9 bases between.

The chain joins TRBV20-1 to TRBJ2-7; 7 bases map to TRBD2. Germline CDR1 is DFQATT and CDR2 is SNEGSKA (reference sequence). The CDR3 length is 14 residues. The V and J ends lost 2 bases and 3 bases, in that order; junction bases with no gene match: 7. CDR3 amino acids: CSARIRGGSYEQYF. CDR3 bases: TGCAGTGCTAGAATTAGGGGCGGGAGCTACGAGCAGTACTTC.

The J gene is TRBJ2-5, the V gene TRBV5-1; the D is unclear. V was trimmed by 1 base and J by 0 bases, leaving 13 bases between them. This CDR3 comprises 16 residues. Germline V gene sequence: CDR1 SGHRS, CDR2 YFSETQ. CDR3 DNA sequence: TGCGCCAGCAGCTTGTGGCAGCAGTTGTACCAAGAGACCCAGTACTTC. This translates into CASSLWQQLYQETQYF.

The V gene is TRBV9, the J gene TRBJ2-5; unclear D gene. V lost 4 bases and J lost 1, with 14 bases in between. This CDR3 spans 15 amino acids. Germline values: CDR1 SGDLS, CDR2 YYNGEE. Here the CDR3 DNA reads TGTGCCAGCAGCCCCCGGACGAGCCCCCAAGAGACCCAGTACTTC. Translated: CASSPRTSPQETQYF.

CDR3 DNA: TGTGCCATCAGTGATGGGGGCGCTCAGCCCCAGCATTTT. Translated, it gives CAISDGGAQPQHF. The chain recombines TRBV10-3 with TRBJ1-5; D might be TRBD1 (6 bases). CDR3 size: 13 residues. CDR1 and CDR2 from the germline V gene are ENHRY and SYGVKD. Trimming took off 3 bases at V and 6 bases at J, with 9 bases between the two ends.

This clonotype was found a few times. The chain has TRBV6-6 and TRBJ2-5, with TRBD2 identical over 8 bases. The germline V gene encodes CDR1 MNHNY and CDR2 SVGAGI (reference sequence). The CDR3 has 16 residues. V lost 2 bases, J lost 4 bases, and 9 bases stayed unmatched. CDR3 DNA sequence: TGTGCCAGCAGTTACCCGACTAGCGCTGGTTCAGAGACCCAGTACTTC. Translated: CASSYPTSAGSETQYF.

V gene TRBV10-2 combines with J gene TRBJ1-2; no reliable D call. The germline V gene encodes CDR1 WSHSY and CDR2 SAAADI. This CDR3 contains 13 residues. V was pared by 6 bases and J by 2 bases, with 10 bases between. The CDR3 spells CASRGSGNYGYTF. The CDR3, as DNA: TGCGCCAGCAGGGGTTCGGGAAACTATGGCTACACCTTC.

Only a few counts were recorded for this clonotype. The chain couples TRBV2 to TRBJ2-7; D could derive from TRBD1 or TRBD2 (5 bases each). The V end lost 10 bases, the J end lost 3 bases, and 19 bases lay between the germline ends. This CDR3 spans 14 amino acids. Germline CDR1 and CDR2: SNHLY and FYNNEI. The CDR3 spells CAIRMPGTNYEQYF. For the CDR3, the DNA is TGTGCCATTCGAATGCCTGGGACGAACTACGAGCAGTACTTC.

This clonotype was seen more than once but under ten times. The chain is built from TRBV29-1 and TRBJ2-3; D possibly corresponds to TRBD2 (5 bases). This CDR3 contains 13 residues. The V and J ends lost 6 bases and 2 bases respectively, with 12 bases between them. Germline assignment: CDR1 SQVTM and CDR2 ANQGSEA. CDR3 nucleotides: TGCAGCGTCCCGGGAATCCCCACAGATACGCAGTATTTT. Amino acids: CSVPGIPTDTQYF.

About this clonotype: A much larger clone sits a single nucleotide away, making a read error possible. This chain joins TRBV7-2 and TRBJ1-2; tentative D call: TRBD1 (6 bases). The V gene lost 4 bases and the J gene lost 4 bases, with 13 bases spanning the gap. Germline CDR1 SGHTA, CDR2 FQGNSA. The CDR3 runs 14 residues. In nucleotides, the CDR3 is TGTGCCAGCAGCTCAGTAACAGGGCCCTATGGCTACACCTTC. Its translation: CASSSVTGPYGYTF.

The genes are TRBV2 and TRBJ2-5; 7 positions agree with TRBD2. The end of the DNA aligns better with TRBJ2-7, so the J call may be wrong. CDR3 length: 11 amino acids. Germline V gene lookup returns CDR1 SNHLY and CDR2 FYNNEI. CDR3 coding DNA: TGTGCCACCGCGGGGGTGGACGAGCAGTACTTC. As protein: CATAGVDEQYF.

In DNA form, the CDR3 reads TGTGCCAGCAGCCAAGATAGGACTCCGGGGGAGACCCAGTACTTC. This codes for CASSQDRTPGETQYF. The chain uses TRBV14 and TRBJ2-5; D is perhaps TRBD2 (5 bases). Deletions cut 0 bases from V and 5 bases from J, with 13 bases between. CDR3 length: 15 residues. The germline gives CDR1 SGHDN, CDR2 FVKESK.

This clonotype showed up just a few times. The chain uses TRBV28 and TRBJ2-7; D remains unclear. CDR3 length equals 11 residues. Germline V gene data show CDR1 as MDHEN and CDR2 as SYDVKM. The CDR3 DNA is TGTGCAGCCGGGTCTTACTACGAGCAGTACTTC. Translating gives CAAGSYYEQYF.

The J gene is TRBJ2-5, the V gene TRBV24-1; 7 bases agree with TRBD2. Looked up from germline, CDR1 is KGHDR and CDR2 is SFDVKD. Unmatched junction bases numbered 10, after V lost 3 bases and J lost 4 bases. The length of the CDR3 is 16 residues. The CDR3 region has the DNA TGTGCCACCAGTGATCCGGGGGAGGGATCCCTAGAGACCCAGTACTTC. Protein sequence: CATSDPGEGSLETQYF.

This clonotype was recorded a few times. The chain joins TRBV10-3 to TRBJ2-1; 13 bases are shared with TRBD2. CDR1 is ENHRY and CDR2 is SYGVKD in the germline V gene. This CDR3 contains 17 residues. V dropped 7 bases and J dropped 8; count of bases not matched to a gene: 14. The CDR3 protein is CAINGLAGVGGRDEQFF. The CDR3 DNA reads TGTGCCATCAACGGACTAGCGGGAGTCGGAGGACGTGATGAGCAGTTCTTC.

V is TRBV6-5 and J is TRBJ1-4; D gene ambiguous. Between the trimmed V and J ends, which lost 0 bases and 6 bases, there was a span of 11 bases. The germline V gene encodes CDR1 MNHEY and CDR2 SVGAGI. This CDR3 is built from 15 residues. The CDR3 spells CASSYSRLGDEKLFF. The CDR3 coding sequence is TGTGCCAGCAGTTACTCCAGACTGGGAGATGAAAAACTGTTTTTT.

The rearrangement uses TRBV15 and TRBJ2-3, with TRBD2 identical over 8 bases. Germline CDR1 is LNHNV and CDR2 is YYDKDF (reference sequence). This CDR3 comprises 16 residues. Trimming at V came to 1 base and at J to 2 bases, leaving 5 bases not matched to a gene. The CDR3 reads CATSRGTSLNTDTQYF. CDR3 sequence (DNA): TGTGCCACCAGCAGAGGGACTAGCTTAAACACAGATACGCAGTATTTT.

The chain links TRBV6-2 or TRBV6-3 to TRBJ2-4; no clear D gene. The DNA matches TRBJ2-7 better at its end, which makes the J call doubtful. CDR3 length: 16 residues. Germline lookup yields CDR1 MNHEY and CDR2 SVGEGT. The CDR3 region is CASSYGEVTWAYEQYF. The CDR3 nucleotides read TGTGCCAGCAGTTACGGTGAGGTGACATGGGCCTACGAGCAGTACTTC.

The chain couples TRBV29-1 to TRBJ1-3, with no clear D. V was clipped by 4 bases and J by 0 bases, with 10 bases between them. CDR3 size: 14 residues. The germline V gene has CDR1 SQVTM and CDR2 ANQGSEA. This CDR3 is CSVVVQNSGNTIYF. CDR3 sequence (DNA): TGCAGCGTTGTCGTCCAGAACTCTGGAAACACCATATATTTT.

This chain joins TRBV2 and TRBJ2-7, with a possible D match to TRBD2 (7 bases). CDR1 is SNHLY, CDR2 FYNNEI, per germline. The V gene lost 1 base and the J gene lost 4 bases, with 14 bases spanning the gap. The CDR3 sequence is 15 residues long. CDR3 nucleotides: TGTGCCAGCAGTGAAGTAGGGGGTAGCGGGTACGAGCAGTACTTC. It encodes CASSEVGGSGYEQYF. The variable domain in full, with the rest retrieved from reference TRBV2 and TRBJ2-7, is EPEVTQTPSHQVTQMGQEVILRCVPISNHLYFYWYRQILGQKVEFLVSFYNNEISEKSEIFDDQFSVERPDGSNFTLKIRSTKLEDSAMYFCASSEVGGSGYEQYFGPGTRLTVT.

This chain links TRBV6-5 with TRBJ1-5; TRBD1 aligns across 8 bases. Germline V lookup: CDR1 MNHEY, CDR2 SVGAGI. Trimming at V came to 8 bases and at J to 7 bases, leaving 10 bases not matched to a gene. The CDR3 spans 14 residues. The CDR3 region has the DNA TGTGCCAGCGGGCCAGGGGGCGCATGGCAGCCCCAGCATTTT. Its protein product is CASGPGGAWQPQHF.

J is TRBJ2-1 and V is TRBV7-3; perhaps D is TRBD1 or TRBD2 (6 bases each). Trimming stripped 5 bases from V and 3 bases from J, with 14 bases between. CDR3 length: 15 residues. Germline V gives CDR1 SGHTA, CDR2 FQGTGA. The CDR3 nucleotides are TGTGCCAGCAGCGTAGAGGGGGGCCTCTACAATGAGCAGTTCTTC. Encoded protein: CASSVEGGLYNEQFF.